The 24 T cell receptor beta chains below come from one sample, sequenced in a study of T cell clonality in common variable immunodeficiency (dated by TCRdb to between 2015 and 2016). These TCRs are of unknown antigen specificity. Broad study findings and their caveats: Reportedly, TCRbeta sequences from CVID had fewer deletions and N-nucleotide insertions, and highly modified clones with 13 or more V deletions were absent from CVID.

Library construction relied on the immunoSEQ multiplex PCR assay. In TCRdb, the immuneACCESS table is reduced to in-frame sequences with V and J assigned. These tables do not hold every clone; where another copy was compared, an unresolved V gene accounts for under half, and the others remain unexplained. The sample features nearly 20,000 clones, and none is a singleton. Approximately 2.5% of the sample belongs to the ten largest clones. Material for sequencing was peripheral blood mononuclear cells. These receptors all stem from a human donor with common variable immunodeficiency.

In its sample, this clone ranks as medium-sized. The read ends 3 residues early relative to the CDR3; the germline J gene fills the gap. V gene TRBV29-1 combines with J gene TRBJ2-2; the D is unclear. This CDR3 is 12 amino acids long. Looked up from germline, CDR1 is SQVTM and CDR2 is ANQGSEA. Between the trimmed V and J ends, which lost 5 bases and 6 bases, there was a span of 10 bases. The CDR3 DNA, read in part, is TGCAGCGTTCCCCTAGGTGCCGGGGAG. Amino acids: CSVPLGAGE. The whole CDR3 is CSVPLGAGELFF.

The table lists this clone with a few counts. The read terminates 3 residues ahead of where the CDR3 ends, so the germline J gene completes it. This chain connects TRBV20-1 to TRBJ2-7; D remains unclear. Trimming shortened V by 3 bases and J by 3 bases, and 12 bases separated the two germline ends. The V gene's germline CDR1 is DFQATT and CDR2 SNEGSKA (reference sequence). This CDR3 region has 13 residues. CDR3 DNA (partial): TGCAGTGCTAGGGCGACAAACAACTACGAG. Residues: CSARATNNYE. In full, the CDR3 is CSARATNNYEQYF.

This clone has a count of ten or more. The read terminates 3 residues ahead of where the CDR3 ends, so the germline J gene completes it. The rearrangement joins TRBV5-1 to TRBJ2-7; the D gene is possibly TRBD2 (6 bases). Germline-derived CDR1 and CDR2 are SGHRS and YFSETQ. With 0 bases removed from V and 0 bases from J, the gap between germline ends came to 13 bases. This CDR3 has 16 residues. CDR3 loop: CASSLARDALSYEQYF. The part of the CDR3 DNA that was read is TGCGCCAGCAGCTTGGCGCGGGATGCCCTCTCCTACGAG.

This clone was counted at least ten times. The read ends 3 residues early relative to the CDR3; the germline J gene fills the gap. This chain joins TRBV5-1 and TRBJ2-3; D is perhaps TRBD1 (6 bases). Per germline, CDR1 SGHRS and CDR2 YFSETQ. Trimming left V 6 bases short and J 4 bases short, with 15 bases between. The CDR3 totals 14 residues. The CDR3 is CASNEGGRADTQYF. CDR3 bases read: TGCGCCAGCAATGAAGGGGGAAGGGCAGATACG. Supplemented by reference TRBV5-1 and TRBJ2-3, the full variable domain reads KAGVTQTPRYLIKTRGQQVTLSCSPISGHRSVSWYQQTPGQGLQFLFEYFSETQRNKGNFPGRFSGRQFSNSRSEMNVSTLELGDSALYLCASNEGGRADTQYFGPGTRLTVL.

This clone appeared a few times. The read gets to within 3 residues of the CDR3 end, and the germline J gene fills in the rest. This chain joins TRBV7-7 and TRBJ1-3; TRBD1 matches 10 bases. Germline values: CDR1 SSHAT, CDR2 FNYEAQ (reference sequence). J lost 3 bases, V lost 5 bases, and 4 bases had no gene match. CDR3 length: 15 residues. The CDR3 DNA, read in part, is TGTGCCAGCAGCCTTGGGACAGGGGTTGGAAACACC. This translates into CASSLGTGVGNT. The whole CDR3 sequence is CASSLGTGVGNTIYF.

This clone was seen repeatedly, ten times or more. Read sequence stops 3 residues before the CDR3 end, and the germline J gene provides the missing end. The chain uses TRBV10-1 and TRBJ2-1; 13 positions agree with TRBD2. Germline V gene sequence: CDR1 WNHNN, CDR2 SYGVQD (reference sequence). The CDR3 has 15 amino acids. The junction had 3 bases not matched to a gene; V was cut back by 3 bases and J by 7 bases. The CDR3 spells CASSELAGGLNEQFF. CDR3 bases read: TGCGCCAGCAGTGAACTAGCGGGAGGGCTTAATGAG.

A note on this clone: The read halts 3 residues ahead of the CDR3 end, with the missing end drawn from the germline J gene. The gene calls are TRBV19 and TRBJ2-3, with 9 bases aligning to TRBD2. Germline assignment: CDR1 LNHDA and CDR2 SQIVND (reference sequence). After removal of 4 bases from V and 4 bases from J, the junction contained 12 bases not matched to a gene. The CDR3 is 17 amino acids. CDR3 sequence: CASSRLPLAGAPDTQYF. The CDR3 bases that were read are TGTGCCAGTAGTAGATTACCTTTAGCGGGAGCCCCAGATACG.

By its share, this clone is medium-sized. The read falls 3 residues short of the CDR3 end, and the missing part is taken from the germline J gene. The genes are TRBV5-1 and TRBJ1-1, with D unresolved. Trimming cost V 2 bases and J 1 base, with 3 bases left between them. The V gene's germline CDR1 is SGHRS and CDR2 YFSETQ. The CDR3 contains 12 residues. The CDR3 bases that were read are TGCGCCAGCAGCTTCGGGAACACTGAA. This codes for CASSFGNTE. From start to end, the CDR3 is CASSFGNTEAFF.

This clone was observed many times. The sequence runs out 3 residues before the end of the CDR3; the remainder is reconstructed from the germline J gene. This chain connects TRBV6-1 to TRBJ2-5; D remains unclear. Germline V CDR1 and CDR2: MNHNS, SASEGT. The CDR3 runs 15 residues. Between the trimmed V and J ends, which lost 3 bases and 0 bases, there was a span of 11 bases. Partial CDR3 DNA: TGTGCCAGCAGTGAGAGAGGTCAATACCAAGAGACC. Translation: CASSERGQYQET. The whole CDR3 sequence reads CASSERGQYQETQYF.

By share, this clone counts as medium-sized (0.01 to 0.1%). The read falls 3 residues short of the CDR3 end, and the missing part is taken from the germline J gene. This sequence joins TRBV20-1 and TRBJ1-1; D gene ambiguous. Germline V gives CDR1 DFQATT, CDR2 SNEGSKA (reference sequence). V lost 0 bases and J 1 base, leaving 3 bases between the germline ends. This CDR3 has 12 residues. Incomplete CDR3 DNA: TGCAGTGCTAGAGACGGGAACACTGAA. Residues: CSARDGNTE. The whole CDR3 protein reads CSARDGNTEAFF.

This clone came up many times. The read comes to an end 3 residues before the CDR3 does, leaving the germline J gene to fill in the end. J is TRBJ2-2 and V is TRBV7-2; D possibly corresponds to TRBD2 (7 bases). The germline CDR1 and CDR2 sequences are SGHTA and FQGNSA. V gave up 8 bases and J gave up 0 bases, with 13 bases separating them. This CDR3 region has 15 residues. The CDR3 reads CASSWEGANTGELFF. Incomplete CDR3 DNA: TGTGCCAGCTCCTGGGAGGGGGCGAACACCGGGGAG. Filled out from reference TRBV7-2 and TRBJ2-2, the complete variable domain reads GAGVSQSPSNKVTEKGKDVELRCDPISGHTALYWYRQSLGQGLEFLIYFQGNSAPDKSGLPSDRFSAERTGGSVSTLTIQRTQQEDSAVYLCASSWEGANTGELFFGEGSRLTVL.

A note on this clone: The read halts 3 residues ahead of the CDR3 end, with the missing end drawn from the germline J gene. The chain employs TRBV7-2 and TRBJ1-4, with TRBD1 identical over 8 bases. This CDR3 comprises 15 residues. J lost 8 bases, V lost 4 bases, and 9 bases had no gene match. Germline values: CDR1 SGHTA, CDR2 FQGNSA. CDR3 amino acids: CASSSQTGVGEKLFF. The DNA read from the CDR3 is TGTGCCAGCAGCTCCCAGACAGGGGTTGGAGAAAAA.

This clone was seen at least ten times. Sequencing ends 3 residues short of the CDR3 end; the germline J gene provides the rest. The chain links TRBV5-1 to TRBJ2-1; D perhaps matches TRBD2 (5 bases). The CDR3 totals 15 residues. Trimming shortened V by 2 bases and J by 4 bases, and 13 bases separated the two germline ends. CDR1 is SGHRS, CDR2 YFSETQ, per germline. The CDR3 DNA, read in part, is TGCGCCAGCAGCTTTTCCCAGGAGGCTTACAATGAG. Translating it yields CASSFSQEAYNE. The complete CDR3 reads CASSFSQEAYNEQFF. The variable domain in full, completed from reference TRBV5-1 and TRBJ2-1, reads KAGVTQTPRYLIKTRGQQVTLSCSPISGHRSVSWYQQTPGQGLQFLFEYFSETQRNKGNFPGRFSGRQFSNSRSEMNVSTLELGDSALYLCASSFSQEAYNEQFFGPGTRLTVL.

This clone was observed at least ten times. Partial CDR3 DNA: TGTGCCAGCTCATCCGCCGGGGGTGGGGATGCG. Its protein is CASSSAGGGDA. The CDR3 as a whole reads CASSSAGGGDAQYF. The chain combines TRBV18 with TRBJ2-3; D may be TRBD2 (6 bases). The observed sequence ends 3 residues before the CDR3 terminus, with the missing tail filled in from the germline J gene. The CDR3 is 14 residues long. Germline CDR1 is KGHSH and CDR2 is LQKENI. Drawing the rest from reference TRBV18 and TRBJ2-3, the complete variable domain is NAGVMQNPRHLVRRRGQEARLRCSPMKGHSHVYWYRQLPEEGLKFMVYLQKENIIDESGMPKERFSAEFPKEGPSILRIQQVVRGDSAAYFCASSSAGGGDAQYFGPGTRLTVL.

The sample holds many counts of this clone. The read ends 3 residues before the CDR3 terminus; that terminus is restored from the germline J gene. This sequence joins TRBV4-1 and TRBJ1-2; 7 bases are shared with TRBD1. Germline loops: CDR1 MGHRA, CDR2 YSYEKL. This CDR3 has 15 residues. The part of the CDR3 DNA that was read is TGCGCCAGCAGCCAGGACTTGGACAGGCGTCTGGGC. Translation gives CASSQDLDRRLG. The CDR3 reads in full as CASSQDLDRRLGYTF.

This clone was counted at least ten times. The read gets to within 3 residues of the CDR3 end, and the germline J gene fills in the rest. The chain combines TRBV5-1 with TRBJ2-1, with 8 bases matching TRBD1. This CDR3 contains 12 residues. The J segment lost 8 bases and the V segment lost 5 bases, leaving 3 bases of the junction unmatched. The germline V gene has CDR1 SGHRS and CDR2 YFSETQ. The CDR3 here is CASRPDRDEQFF. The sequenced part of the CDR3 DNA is TGCGCCAGCAGACCGGACAGGGATGAG.

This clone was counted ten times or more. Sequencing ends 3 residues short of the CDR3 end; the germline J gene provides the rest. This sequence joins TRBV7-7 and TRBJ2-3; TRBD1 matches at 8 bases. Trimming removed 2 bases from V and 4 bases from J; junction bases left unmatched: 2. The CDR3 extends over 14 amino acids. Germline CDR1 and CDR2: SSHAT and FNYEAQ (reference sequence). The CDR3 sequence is CASSLQGASDTQYF. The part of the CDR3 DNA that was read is TGTGCCAGCAGCTTACAGGGGGCATCAGATACG.

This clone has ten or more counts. Partial CDR3 DNA: TGCGCCAGCAGTGTCAAACGGGGTTCACCC. Translating gives CASSVKRGSP. The whole CDR3 region reads CASSVKRGSPLHF. V gene TRBV10-1 combines with J gene TRBJ1-6, with D hard to call. The read gets to within 3 residues of the CDR3 end, and the germline J gene fills in the rest. CDR1 and CDR2 from the germline V gene are WNHNN and SYGVQD (reference sequence). The CDR3 covers 13 residues. Trimming left V 4 bases short and J 9 bases short, with 10 bases between.

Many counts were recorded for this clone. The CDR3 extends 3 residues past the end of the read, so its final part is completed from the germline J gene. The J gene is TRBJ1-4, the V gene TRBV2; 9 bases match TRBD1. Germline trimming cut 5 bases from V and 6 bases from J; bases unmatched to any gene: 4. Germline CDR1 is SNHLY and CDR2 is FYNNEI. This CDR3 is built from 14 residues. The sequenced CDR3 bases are TGTGCCAGCAGTCGACAGGGGGGAGATGAAAAA. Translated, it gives CASSRQGGDEK. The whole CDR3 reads CASSRQGGDEKLFF.

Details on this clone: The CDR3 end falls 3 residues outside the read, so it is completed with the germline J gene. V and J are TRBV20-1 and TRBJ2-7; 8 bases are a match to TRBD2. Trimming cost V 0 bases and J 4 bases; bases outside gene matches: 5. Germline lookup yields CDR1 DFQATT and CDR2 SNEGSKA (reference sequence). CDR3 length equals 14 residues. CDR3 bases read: TGCAGTGCTAGAGATCCTTTAGCGGGATACGAG. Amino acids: CSARDPLAGYE. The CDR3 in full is CSARDPLAGYEQYF.

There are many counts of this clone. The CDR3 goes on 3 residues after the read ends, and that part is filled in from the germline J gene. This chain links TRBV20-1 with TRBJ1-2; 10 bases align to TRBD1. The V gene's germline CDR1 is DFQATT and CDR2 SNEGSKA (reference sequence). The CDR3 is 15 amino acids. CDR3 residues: CSARLHGQGGGGYTF. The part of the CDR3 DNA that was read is TGCAGTGCTAGACTCCACGGACAGGGGGGTGGAGGC.

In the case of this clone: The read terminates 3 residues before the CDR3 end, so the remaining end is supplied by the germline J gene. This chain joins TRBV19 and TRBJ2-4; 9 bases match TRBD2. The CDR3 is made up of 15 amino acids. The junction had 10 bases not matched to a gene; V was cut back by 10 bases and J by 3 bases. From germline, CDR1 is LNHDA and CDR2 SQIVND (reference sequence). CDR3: CATALAGVDKNIQYF. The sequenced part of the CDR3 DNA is TGTGCCACCGCCTTAGCGGGAGTAGACAAAAACATT.

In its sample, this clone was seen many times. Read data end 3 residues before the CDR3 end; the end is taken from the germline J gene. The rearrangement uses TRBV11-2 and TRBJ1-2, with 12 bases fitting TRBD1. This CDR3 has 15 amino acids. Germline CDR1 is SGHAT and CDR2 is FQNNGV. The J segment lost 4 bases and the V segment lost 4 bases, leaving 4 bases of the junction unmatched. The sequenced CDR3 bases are TGTGCCAGCAGCTCTGGGACAGGGGGCGCCTATGGC. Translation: CASSSGTGGAYG. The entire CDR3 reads CASSSGTGGAYGYTF.

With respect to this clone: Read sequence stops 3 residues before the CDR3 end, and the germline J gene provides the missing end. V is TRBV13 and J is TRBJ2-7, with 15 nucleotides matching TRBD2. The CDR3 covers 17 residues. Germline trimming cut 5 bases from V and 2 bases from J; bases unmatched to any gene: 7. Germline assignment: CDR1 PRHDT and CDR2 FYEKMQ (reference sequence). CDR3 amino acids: CASSGTSGRMAPYEQYF. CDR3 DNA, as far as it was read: TGTGCCAGCAGCGGGACTAGCGGGAGGATGGCCCCCTACGAG.